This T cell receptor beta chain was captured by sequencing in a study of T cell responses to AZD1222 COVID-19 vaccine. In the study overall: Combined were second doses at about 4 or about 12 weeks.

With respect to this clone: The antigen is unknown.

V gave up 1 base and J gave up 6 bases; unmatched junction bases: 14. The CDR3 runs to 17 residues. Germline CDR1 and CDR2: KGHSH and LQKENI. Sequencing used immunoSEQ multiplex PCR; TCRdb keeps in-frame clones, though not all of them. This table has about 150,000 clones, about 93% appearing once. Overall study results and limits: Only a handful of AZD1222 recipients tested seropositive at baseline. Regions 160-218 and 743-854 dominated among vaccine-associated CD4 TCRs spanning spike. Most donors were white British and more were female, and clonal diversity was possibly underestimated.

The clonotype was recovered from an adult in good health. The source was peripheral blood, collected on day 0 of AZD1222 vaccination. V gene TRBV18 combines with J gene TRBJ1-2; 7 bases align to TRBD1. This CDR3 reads CASSPRSGGLSEHGYTF. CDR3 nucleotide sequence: TGTGCCAGCTCACCACGGTCAGGGGGATTGTCTGAGCATGGCTACACCTTC.